This record covers a single T cell receptor beta chain. Antigen unknown. Produced via immunoSEQ multiplex PCR; TCRdb's table is partial and in-frame only. The sample lists around 10,000 clones, approximately 90% occurring once. This entry belongs to a study of blood T cell dynamics during melanoma immunotherapy. Study overall: Standard first-line treatment here was pembrolizumab or nivolumab plus ipilimumab in metastatic melanoma.

The study, taken as a whole, reports: Whether repertoire-driving clones were melanoma-specific could not be determined.

This CDR3 region has 15 residues. Germline lookup yields CDR1 LGHNA and CDR2 YNFKEQ. After removal of 1 base from V and 2 bases from J, the junction contained 4 bases not matched to a gene. Time point reported: week 3, after first cycle of checkpoint inhibitor. Sampling occurred pretreatment (T0) and at week 3 (W3), after cycle one of checkpoint blockade. The source is a human donor with melanoma. This chain uses TRBV4-2 with TRBJ2-5, with 7 positions matching TRBD1. Sequencing was performed on blood, taken from a patient treated with checkpoint blockade. CDR3 loop: CASSQVSGQQETQYF. The CDR3 DNA reads as TGTGCCAGCAGCCAAGTGTCGGGACAGCAAGAGACCCAGTACTTC.